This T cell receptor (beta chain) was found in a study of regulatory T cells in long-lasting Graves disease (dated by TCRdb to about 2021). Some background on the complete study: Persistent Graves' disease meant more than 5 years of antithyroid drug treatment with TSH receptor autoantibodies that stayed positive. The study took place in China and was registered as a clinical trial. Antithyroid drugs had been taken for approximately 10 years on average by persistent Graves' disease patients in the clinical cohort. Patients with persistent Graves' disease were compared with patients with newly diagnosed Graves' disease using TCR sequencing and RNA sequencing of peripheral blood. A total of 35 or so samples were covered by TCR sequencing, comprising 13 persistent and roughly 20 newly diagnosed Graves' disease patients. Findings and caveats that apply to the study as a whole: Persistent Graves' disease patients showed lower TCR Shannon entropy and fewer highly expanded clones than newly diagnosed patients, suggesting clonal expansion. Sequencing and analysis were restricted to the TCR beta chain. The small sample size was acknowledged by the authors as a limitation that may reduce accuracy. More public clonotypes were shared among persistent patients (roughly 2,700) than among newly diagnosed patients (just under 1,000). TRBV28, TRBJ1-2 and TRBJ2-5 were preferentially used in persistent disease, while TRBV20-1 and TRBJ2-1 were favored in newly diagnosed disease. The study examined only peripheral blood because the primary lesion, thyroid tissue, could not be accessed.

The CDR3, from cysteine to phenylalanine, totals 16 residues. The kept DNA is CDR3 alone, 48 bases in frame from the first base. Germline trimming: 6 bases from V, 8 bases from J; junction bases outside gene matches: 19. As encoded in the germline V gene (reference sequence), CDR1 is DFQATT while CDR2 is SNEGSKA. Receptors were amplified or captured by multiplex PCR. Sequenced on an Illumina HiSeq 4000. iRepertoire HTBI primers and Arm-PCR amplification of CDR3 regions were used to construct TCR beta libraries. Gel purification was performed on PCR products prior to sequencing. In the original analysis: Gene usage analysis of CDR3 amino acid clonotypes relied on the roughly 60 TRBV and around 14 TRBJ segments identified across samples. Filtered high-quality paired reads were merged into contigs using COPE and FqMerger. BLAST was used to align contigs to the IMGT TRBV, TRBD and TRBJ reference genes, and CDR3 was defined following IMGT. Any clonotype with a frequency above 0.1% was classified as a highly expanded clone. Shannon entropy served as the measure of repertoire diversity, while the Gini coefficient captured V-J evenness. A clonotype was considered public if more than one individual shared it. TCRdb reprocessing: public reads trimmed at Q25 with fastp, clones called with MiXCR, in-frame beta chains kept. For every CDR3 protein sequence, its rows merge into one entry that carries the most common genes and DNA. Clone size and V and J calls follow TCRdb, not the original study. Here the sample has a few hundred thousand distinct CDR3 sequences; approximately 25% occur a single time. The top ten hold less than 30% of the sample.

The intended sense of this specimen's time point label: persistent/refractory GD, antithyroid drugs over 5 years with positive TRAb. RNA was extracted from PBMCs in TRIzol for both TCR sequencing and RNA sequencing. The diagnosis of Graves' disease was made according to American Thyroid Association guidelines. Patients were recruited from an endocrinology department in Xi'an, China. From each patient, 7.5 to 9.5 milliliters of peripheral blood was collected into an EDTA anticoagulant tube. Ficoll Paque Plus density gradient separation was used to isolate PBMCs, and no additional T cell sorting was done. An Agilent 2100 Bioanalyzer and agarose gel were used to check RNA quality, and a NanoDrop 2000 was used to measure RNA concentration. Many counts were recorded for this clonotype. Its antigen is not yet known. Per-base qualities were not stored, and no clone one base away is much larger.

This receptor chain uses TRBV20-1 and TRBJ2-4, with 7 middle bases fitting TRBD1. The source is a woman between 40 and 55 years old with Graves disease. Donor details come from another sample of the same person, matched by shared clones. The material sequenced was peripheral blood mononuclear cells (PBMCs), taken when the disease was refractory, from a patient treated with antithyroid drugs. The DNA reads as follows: TGCAGTGCAACAGGACAGGACGCTTTCTACGGAGACATTCAGTACTTC. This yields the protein CSATGQDAFYGDIQYF.